Listed below are T cell receptor beta chains from one sample, sequenced in a study of T cell changes during pregnancy in multiple sclerosis. Profiled with immunoSEQ multiplex PCR; TCRdb holds only in-frame clones, not every one. This repertoire shows tens of thousands of clones, roughly 94% found once; its top ten account for more than 0.95%. The specimen was peripheral blood, collected in the second trimester of pregnancy. The receptors come from a female donor in good health, enrolled as a control in a pregnancy study. CDR3s include the opening cysteine and the closing phenylalanine or tryptophan. The D gene is left open where the match is weak. The size of a clone is reported for some rows only, either as once, few or many, or as a class for expanded clones.

13	-	TRBV7-9	-	TRBJ2-3	CASSFTGPDTQYF	TGTGCCAGCAGCTTTACAGGGCCAGATACGCAGTATTTT
13	-	TRBV27	-	TRBJ2-1	CASSFSSYNEQFF	TGTGCCAGCAGTTTCAGCTCCTACAATGAGCAGTTCTTC
15	-	TRBV18	-	TRBJ1-5	CASSTTEYSNQPQHF	TGTGCCAGCTCAACGACGGAGTATAGCAATCAGCCCCAGCATTTT
15	-	TRBV10-3	-	TRBJ2-3	CAISESPGVADTQYF	TGTGCCATCAGTGAGTCCCCCGGGGTTGCAGATACGCAGTATTTT
14	-	TRBV19	TRBD1	TRBJ2-7	CASRPGQGTYEQYF	TGTGCCAGTAGGCCGGGACAGGGAACCTACGAGCAGTACTTC
16	-	TRBV9	-	TRBJ2-2	CASTPRGSGYTGELFF	TGTGCCAGCACCCCCCGGGGTAGCGGTTACACCGGGGAGCTGTTTTTT
13	-	TRBV7-6	-	TRBJ1-1	CASSLSVNTEAFF	TGTGCCAGCAGCTTGTCAGTTAACACTGAAGCTTTCTTT
17	once	TRBV9	-	TRBJ2-2	CASSQLGAANRPGELFF	TGTGCCAGCAGCCAACTTGGGGCGGCTAATCGACCCGGGGAGCTGTTTTTT
18	-	TRBV5-6	TRBD2	TRBJ2-1	CASSSSTSGRTSHPAGFF	TGTGCCAGCAGCTCATCGACTAGCGGGAGGACGTCTCACCCCGCGGGGTTCTTC
14	-	TRBV15	-	TRBJ2-7	CATSQRQITYEQYF	TGTGCCACCAGCCAACGTCAGATTACCTACGAGCAGTACTTC
17	-	TRBV5-4	TRBD1	TRBJ2-6	CASSSGTGRSGANVLTF	TGTGCCAGCAGCTCCGGGACAGGGCGGTCTGGGGCCAACGTCCTGACTTTC
13	once	TRBV28	-	TRBJ1-5	CAITDIVDQPQHF	TGTGCCATCACAGATATCGTGGATCAGCCCCAGCATTTT
15	-	TRBV2	-	TRBJ2-3	CASSGTGLRTDTQYF	TGTGCCAGCAGTGGGACTGGGCTGCGCACAGATACGCAGTATTTT
13	-	TRBV6-1	TRBD1	TRBJ1-2	CASRVDRGWGYTF	TGTGCCAGCAGAGTAGACAGGGGCTGGGGCTACACCTTC
18	-	TRBV21-1	-	TRBJ2-7	CASSKGTSGRARRVEQYF	TGTGCCAGCAGCAAAGGGACTAGCGGGAGGGCCAGAAGGGTCGAGCAGTACTTC
16	-	TRBV29-1	-	TRBJ2-1	CSVEEGSGSSYNEQFF	TGCAGCGTTGAAGAGGGGTCCGGGAGCTCCTACAATGAGCAGTTCTTC
17	-	TRBV27	TRBD1	TRBJ1-4	CASRTGTGGVMGEKLFF	TGTGCCAGCAGGACCGGGACAGGGGGCGTAATGGGTGAAAAACTGTTTTTT
15	-	TRBV4-1	TRBD2	TRBJ2-3	CASSPLAAPTDTQYF	TGCGCCAGCAGCCCCCTAGCGGCCCCCACAGATACGCAGTATTTT
15	-	TRBV6-1	TRBD2	TRBJ2-1	CASSEGASGVDEQFF	TGTGCCAGCAGTGAAGGAGCTAGCGGGGTCGATGAGCAGTTCTTC
14	-	TRBV6-6	-	TRBJ2-1	CASSPEQEINEQFF	TGTGCCAGCAGTCCTGAACAGGAAATTAATGAGCAGTTCTTC
16	-	TRBV6-1	TRBD2	TRBJ2-1	CASSELPAGVGDEQFF	TGTGCCAGCAGTGAACTCCCAGCGGGAGTGGGAGATGAGCAGTTCTTC
17	-	TRBV7-9	TRBD2	TRBJ2-1	CASSLGVAGSSYNEQFF	TGTGCCAGCAGCTTAGGGGTAGCGGGCAGCTCCTACAATGAGCAGTTCTTC
15	-	TRBV28	-	TRBJ2-5	CASSFNRDSQETQYF	TGTGCCAGCAGTTTTAATCGGGATTCCCAAGAGACCCAGTACTTC
15	-	TRBV14	TRBD1	TRBJ2-1	CASSPPDRGYNEQFF	TGTGCCAGCAGCCCCCCGGACAGGGGCTACAATGAGCAGTTCTTC
15	-	TRBV28	TRBD1	TRBJ2-7	CASSLGGTGGYEQYF	TGTGCCAGCAGTTTGGGTGGGACAGGGGGCTACGAGCAGTACTTC
12	few	TRBV19	-	TRBJ1-5	CASRDSNQPQHF	TGTGCCAGTCGGGATAGCAATCAGCCCCAGCATTTT
16	-	TRBV2	-	TRBJ1-5	CASSEALWGENQPQHF	TGTGCCAGCAGTGAAGCGCTTTGGGGAGAGAACCAGCCCCAGCATTTT
12	-	TRBV29-1	-	TRBJ1-2	CSVGGSGGGYTF	TGCAGCGTGGGGGGTTCGGGGGGTGGCTACACCTTC
15	-	TRBV19	TRBD2	TRBJ2-1	CASSSLGLAVYEQFF	TGTGCCAGCTCCTCCCTGGGACTAGCGGTATATGAGCAGTTCTTC
18	-	TRBV6-1	-	TRBJ2-7	CASSDWDSKSGSSYEQYF	TGTGCCAGCAGTGACTGGGACAGTAAAAGCGGGAGCTCCTACGAGCAGTACTTC
15	-	TRBV11-3	-	TRBJ2-1	CASSKGRVSYNEQFF	TGTGCCAGCAGCAAGGGCAGGGTCAGCTACAATGAGCAGTTCTTC
15	-	TRBV7-2	TRBD2	TRBJ2-1	CASSFGLAGADEQFF	TGTGCCAGCAGCTTTGGACTAGCGGGAGCAGATGAGCAGTTCTTC
14	-	TRBV30	TRBD1	TRBJ2-3	CAWSVLQGADTQYF	TGTGCCTGGAGTGTACTGCAGGGGGCAGATACGCAGTATTTT
19	few	TRBV9	TRBD1	TRBJ2-5	CASSVGGGGNRGRLKTQYF	TGTGCCAGCAGCGTAGGCGGAGGGGGAAACAGGGGGCGCCTTAAGACCCAGTACTTC
14	-	TRBV7-9	TRBD1	TRBJ2-1	CASSFRDRNNEQFF	TGTGCCAGCAGCTTTCGGGACAGGAACAATGAGCAGTTCTTC
16	once	TRBV5-1	TRBD2	TRBJ2-1	CASSLAGTSGRREQFF	TGCGCCAGCAGCTTGGCTGGGACTAGCGGGAGACGTGAGCAGTTCTTC
14	-	TRBV2	TRBD1	TRBJ2-2	CASSYGQGVGELFF	TGTGCCAGCTCCTACGGTCAGGGGGTCGGGGAGCTGTTTTTT
15	-	TRBV7-9	TRBD2	TRBJ2-1	CASSLGLAIYNEQFF	TGTGCCAGCAGCTTAGGACTAGCGATTTACAATGAGCAGTTCTTC
12	-	TRBV18	-	TRBJ2-1	CASSPGLQIEFF	TGTGCCAGCTCACCCGGACTGCAAATTGAGTTCTTC
15	once	TRBV7-9	TRBD1	TRBJ1-4	CASSTSTGPNEKLFF	TGTGCCAGCAGCACTTCGACAGGGCCAAATGAAAAACTGTTTTTT
12	-	TRBV29-1	-	TRBJ2-7	CSVGGGPYEQYF	TGCAGCGTTGGAGGAGGGCCTTACGAGCAGTACTTC
17	-	TRBV6-1	-	TRBJ2-6	CASSEQGRVSGANVLTF	TGTGCCAGCAGTGAGCAAGGCAGGGTTTCTGGGGCCAACGTCCTGACTTTC
16	-	TRBV27	TRBD2	TRBJ2-7	CASSSTGLAGPYEQYF	TGTGCCAGCAGTAGTACGGGACTAGCGGGACCCTACGAGCAGTACTTC
16	-	TRBV9	-	TRBJ2-1	CASSSGGDSPYNEQFF	TGTGCCAGCAGCTCGGGTGGGGACTCCCCCTACAATGAGCAGTTCTTC
13	-	TRBV29-1	TRBD2	TRBJ2-7	CSVEGGTSSEQYF	TGTAGCGTTGAAGGGGGGACTAGCTCCGAGCAGTACTTC
15	-	TRBV28	TRBD1	TRBJ1-5	CASSSGQVGVEPQHF	TGTGCCAGCAGCAGCGGACAGGTGGGGGTCGAGCCCCAGCATTTT
16	-	TRBV6-1	TRBD2	TRBJ2-5	CASSESVLAIQETQYF	TGTGCCAGCAGTGAAAGTGTACTAGCGATCCAAGAGACCCAGTACTTC
17	-	TRBV6-1	TRBD2	TRBJ2-7	CASSEAWTSGSLYEQYF	TGTGCCAGCAGTGAAGCTTGGACTAGCGGGAGTCTGTACGAGCAGTACTTC
15	-	TRBV5-8	TRBD2	TRBJ2-5	CASSSGLAGRETQYF	TGTGCCAGCAGCTCGGGACTAGCGGGACGGGAGACCCAGTACTTC